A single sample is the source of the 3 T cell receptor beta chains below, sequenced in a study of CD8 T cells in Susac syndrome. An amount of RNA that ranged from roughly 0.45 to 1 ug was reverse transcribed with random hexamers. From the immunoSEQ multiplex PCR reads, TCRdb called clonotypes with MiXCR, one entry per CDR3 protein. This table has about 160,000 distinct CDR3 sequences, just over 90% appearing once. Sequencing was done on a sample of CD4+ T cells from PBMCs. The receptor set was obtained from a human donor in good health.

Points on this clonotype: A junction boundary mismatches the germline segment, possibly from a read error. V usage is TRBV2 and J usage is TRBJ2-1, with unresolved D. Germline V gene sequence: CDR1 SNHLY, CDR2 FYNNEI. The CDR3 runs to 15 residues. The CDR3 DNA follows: TGTGCCAGCAGTGGGGTGGGCGGAACCTACAATGAGCAGGTCTTC. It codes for CASSGVGGTYNEQVF.

The CDR3 reads CASSPVRGTQYF. CDR3 DNA sequence: TGTGCCAGCTCACCAGTGCGTGGGACCCAGTACTTC. V usage is TRBV18 and J usage is TRBJ2-5; D is unclear. The V gene lost 2 bases and the J gene lost 7 bases, with 8 bases spanning the gap. Germline CDR1 is KGHSH and CDR2 is LQKENI. This CDR3 region has 12 residues.

The CDR3 region is CATSSRGSTDTQYF. DNA for the CDR3: TGTGCCACCAGCTCGAGGGGCAGCACAGATACGCAGTATTTT. The chain joins TRBV15 to TRBJ2-3; D possibly matches TRBD1 or TRBD2 (5 bases each). Germline V gene lookup returns CDR1 LNHNV and CDR2 YYDKDF (reference sequence). Trimming left V 5 bases short and J 0 bases short, with 9 bases between. The CDR3 runs 14 residues.